These T cell receptor beta chains were read from a single sample in a study of control samples from healthy donors and cancer patients. This table comes from immunoSEQ multiplex PCR, and its TCRdb copy is limited to in-frame clones, with some not included. The sample contains 150,000 or so clones, roughly 89% of which appear only once. Input material: blood. The receptors derive from a man aged 18 to 29 in good health. Both conserved end residues are part of each CDR3.

TRBJ1-1,TRBV5-6,13,CASSLEAGGEAFF
TRBJ1-5,TRBV2,11,CASAYKKPQHF
TRBJ2-5,TRBV18,13,CASSPDHQETQYF
TRBJ2-1,TRBV10-1,16,CASSEGLGRTHNEQFF
TRBJ2-7,TRBV6-5,14,CASSAGLGAYEQYF
TRBJ2-3,TRBV6-5,15,CASSYDVRGPDTQYF
TRBJ1-6,TRBV9,14,CASSVGWENSPLHF
TRBJ1-6,TRBV7-2,17,CASSPPGGSYYNSPLHF
TRBJ2-5,TRBV11-2,14,CASSLEGARGAQYF
TRBJ1-1,TRBV5-1,15,CASSPPDRQNTEAFF
TRBJ2-6,TRBV7-9,19,CASTGPGQGFLSGANVLTF
TRBJ1-1,TRBV5-1,15,CASSRRGDGAEEAFF
TRBJ1-2,TRBV19,14,CASSFMGLNYGYTF
TRBJ2-1,TRBV6-1,16,CASSESMPTLYNEQFF
TRBJ1-1,TRBV30,13,CAWSVQGNTEAFF
TRBJ1-6,TRBV9,14,CASSVQGQNSPLHF
TRBJ1-3,TRBV5-1,15,CASSPDVGSGNTIYF
TRBJ2-3,TRBV5-4,15,CASSSEGASTDTQYF
TRBJ1-2,TRBV19,17,CASTPRTGARANYGYTF
TRBJ2-3,TRBV5-4,16,CASSLVPSGATDTQYF